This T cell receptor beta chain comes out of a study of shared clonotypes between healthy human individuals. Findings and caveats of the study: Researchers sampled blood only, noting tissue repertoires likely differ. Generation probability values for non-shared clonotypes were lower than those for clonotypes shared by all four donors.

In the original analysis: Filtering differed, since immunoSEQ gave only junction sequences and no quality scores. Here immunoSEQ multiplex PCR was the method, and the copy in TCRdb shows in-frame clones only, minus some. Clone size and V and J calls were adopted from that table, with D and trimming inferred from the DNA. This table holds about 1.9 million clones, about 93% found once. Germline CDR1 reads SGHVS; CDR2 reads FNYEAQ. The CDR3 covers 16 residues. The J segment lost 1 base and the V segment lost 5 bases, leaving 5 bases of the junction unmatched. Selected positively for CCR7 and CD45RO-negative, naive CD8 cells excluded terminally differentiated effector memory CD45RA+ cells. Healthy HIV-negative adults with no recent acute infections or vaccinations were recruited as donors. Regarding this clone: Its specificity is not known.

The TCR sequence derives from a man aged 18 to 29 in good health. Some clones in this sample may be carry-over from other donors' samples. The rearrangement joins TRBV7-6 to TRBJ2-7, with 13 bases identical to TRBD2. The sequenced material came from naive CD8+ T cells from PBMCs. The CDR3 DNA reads TGTGCCAGCAGCCAAGAGACTAGCGGGAGGTCCTACGAGCAGTACTTC. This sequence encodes CASSQETSGRSYEQYF.